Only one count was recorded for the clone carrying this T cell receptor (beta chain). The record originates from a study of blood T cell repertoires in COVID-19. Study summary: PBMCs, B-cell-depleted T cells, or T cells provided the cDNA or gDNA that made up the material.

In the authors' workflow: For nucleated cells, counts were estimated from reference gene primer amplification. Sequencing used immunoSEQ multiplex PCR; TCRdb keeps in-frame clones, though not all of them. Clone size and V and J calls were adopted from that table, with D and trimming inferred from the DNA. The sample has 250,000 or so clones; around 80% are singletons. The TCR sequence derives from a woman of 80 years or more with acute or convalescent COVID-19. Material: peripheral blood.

The CDR3 sequence is CASSTRRGVLGHEAFF. In DNA, the CDR3 is TGTGCCAGTAGTACCCGACGGGGGGTGCTTGGACATGAAGCTTTCTTT. The rearrangement uses TRBV19 and TRBJ1-1, with D possibly being TRBD1 (5 bases). Germline CDR1 LNHDA, CDR2 SQIVND (reference sequence). V lost 4 bases and J 7 bases, leaving 22 bases between the germline ends. The CDR3 has 16 amino acids.